The TCR beta chain described here comes from a study of blood T cell repertoires in COVID-19. Authors' analysis steps: Amplifying reference gene primers gave estimates of nucleated cell counts. Libraries were prepared by immunoSEQ multiplex PCR; TCRdb keeps only in-frame clonotypes and omits some of them. V and J calls and clone size are copied from that table; D and trimming were computed from the DNA. The data show roughly 110,000 clones, about 64% seen once. The receptor comes from a human donor with acute or convalescent COVID-19. The donor label of this sample is uncertain. Specimen: peripheral blood.

The DNA of the CDR3 is TGTGCCAGCAGCTCGGGACAGGGGGCGGCTAATGAAAAACTGTTTTTT. Translation: CASSSGQGAANEKLFF. This sequence joins TRBV7-9 and TRBJ1-4; 12 bases agree with TRBD1. Germline values: CDR1 SEHNR, CDR2 FQNEAQ (reference sequence). This CDR3 is built from 16 residues. V lost 4 bases, J lost 3 bases, and 3 bases stayed unmatched.